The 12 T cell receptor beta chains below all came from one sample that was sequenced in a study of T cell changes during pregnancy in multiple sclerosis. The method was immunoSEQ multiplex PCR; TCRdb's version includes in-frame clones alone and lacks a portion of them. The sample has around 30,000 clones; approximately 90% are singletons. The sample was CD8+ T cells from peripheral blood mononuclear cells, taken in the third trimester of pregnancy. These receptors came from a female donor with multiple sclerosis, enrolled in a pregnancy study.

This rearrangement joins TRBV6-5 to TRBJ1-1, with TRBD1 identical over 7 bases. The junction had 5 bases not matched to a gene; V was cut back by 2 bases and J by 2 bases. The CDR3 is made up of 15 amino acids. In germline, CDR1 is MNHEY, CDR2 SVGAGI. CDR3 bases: TGTGCCAGCAGTTACCTCCGGGACAGAAACACTGAAGCTTTCTTT. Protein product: CASSYLRDRNTEAFF.

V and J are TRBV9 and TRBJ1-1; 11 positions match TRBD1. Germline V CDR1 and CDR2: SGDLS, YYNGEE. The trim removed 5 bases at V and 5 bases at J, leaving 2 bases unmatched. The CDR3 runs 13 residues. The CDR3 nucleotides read TGTGCCAGCAGGGGACAGGGGGGGACTGAAGCTTTCTTT. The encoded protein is CASRGQGGTEAFF.

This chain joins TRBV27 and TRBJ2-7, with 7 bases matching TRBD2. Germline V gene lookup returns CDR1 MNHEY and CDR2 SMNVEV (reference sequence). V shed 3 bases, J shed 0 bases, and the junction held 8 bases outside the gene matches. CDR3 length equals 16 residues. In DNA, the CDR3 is TGTGCCAGCAGTTTGGCGACTAGCTCCAGCTCCTACGAGCAGTACTTC. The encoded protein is CASSLATSSSSYEQYF.

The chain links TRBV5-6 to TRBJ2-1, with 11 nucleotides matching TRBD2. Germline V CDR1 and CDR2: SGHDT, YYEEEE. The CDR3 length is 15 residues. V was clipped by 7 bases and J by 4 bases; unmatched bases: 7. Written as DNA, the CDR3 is TGTGCCAGCTTATTGACTAGCGGGGAGTACAATGAGCAGTTCTTC. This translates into CASLLTSGEYNEQFF.

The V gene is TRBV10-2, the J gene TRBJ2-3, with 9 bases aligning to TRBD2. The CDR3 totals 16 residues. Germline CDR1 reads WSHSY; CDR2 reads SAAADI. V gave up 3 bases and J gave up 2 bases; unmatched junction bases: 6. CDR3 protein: CASSDALAGVTDTQYF. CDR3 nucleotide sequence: TGCGCCAGCAGTGACGCATTAGCGGGAGTCACAGATACGCAGTATTTT.

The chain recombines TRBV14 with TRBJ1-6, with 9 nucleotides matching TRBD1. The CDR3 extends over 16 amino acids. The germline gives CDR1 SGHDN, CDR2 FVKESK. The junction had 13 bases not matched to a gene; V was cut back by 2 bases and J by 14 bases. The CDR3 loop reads CASSQYTGGPIWALHF. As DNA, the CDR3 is TGTGCCAGCAGCCAATACACAGGGGGCCCGATATGGGCCCTCCACTTT.

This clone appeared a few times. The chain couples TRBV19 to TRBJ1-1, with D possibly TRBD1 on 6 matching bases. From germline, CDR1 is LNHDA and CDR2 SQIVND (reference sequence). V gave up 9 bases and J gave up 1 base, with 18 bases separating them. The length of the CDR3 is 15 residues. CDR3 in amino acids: CASSTRGRGNTEAFF. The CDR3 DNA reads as TGTGCCAGCTCAACCAGGGGCAGAGGGAACACTGAAGCTTTCTTT.

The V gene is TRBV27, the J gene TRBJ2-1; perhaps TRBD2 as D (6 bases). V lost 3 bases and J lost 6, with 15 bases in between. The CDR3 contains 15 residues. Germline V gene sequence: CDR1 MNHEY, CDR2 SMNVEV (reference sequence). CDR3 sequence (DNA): TGTGCCAGCAGTTTCCCCGGCGGGGTCCGCAATGAGCAGTTCTTC. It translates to CASSFPGGVRNEQFF.

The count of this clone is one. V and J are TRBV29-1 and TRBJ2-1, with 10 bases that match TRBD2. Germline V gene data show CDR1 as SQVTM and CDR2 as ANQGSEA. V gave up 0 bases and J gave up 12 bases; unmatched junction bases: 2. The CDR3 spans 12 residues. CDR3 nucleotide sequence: TGCAGCGTTGAAGACCCTAGCGGGGGGCAGTTCTTC. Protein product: CSVEDPSGGQFF.

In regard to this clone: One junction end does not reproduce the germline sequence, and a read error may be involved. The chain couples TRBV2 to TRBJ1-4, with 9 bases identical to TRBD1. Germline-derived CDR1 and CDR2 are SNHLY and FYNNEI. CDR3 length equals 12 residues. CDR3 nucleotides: TGTGCCAGCGGGCGACAGGGGGAAATCTCCCACTTT. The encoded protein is CASGRQGEISHF.

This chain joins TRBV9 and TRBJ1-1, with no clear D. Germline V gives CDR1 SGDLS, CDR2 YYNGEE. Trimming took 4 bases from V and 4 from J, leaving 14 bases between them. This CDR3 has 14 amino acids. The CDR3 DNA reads TGTGCCAGCAGCCCGAGGGCGGAGGGCACTGAAGCTTTCTTT. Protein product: CASSPRAEGTEAFF.

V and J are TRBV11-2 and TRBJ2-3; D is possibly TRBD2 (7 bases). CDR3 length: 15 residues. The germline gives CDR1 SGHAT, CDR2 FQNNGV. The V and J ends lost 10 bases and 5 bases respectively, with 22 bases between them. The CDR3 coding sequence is TGTGCCACCAACGCCGTGGGGGGGCCTGGAGATACGCAGTATTTT. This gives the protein CATNAVGGPGDTQYF.